Shown below are 23 T cell receptor beta chains from a single sample sequenced in a study of T-cell reconstitution after alpha-beta-depleted transplantation in children. Unique molecular identifiers were incorporated into the prepared TCRbeta library. TCRdb analysed the PCR reads with MiXCR anew, one entry per CDR3 protein. The repertoire holds a few hundred thousand distinct CDR3 sequences, 13% seen once, with over 2% in the top ten. The starting material was PBMCs, mostly from graft donor cells, obtained 360 days after TCRalphabeta/CD19-depleted stem cell transplant. The receptors shown here come from a male patient under 18 who had a stem cell transplant for acute myeloid leukemia, so the T cells may come from the graft donor.

Only a few counts were recorded for this clonotype. This chain links TRBV5-6 with TRBJ2-1, with a tentative D call TRBD2 (5 bases). The V end lost 0 bases, the J end lost 12 bases, and 13 bases lay between the germline ends. CDR3 size: 13 residues. CDR1 is SGHDT and CDR2 is YYEEEE in the germline V gene. DNA of the CDR3: TGTGCCAGCAGCTTGGCCCTAGCAACCTCGCAGTTCTTC. The encoded protein is CASSLALATSQFF.

This clonotype occurred a few times. The rearrangement links TRBV29-1 to TRBJ1-1; D uncertain. The CDR3 extends over 11 amino acids. Germline V lookup: CDR1 SQVTM, CDR2 ANQGSEA. Trimming pared 3 bases from V and 0 bases from J, leaving 2 bases between. CDR3 loop: CSVDVNTEAFF. The CDR3 DNA follows: TGCAGCGTTGACGTGAACACTGAAGCTTTCTTT.

The rearrangement links TRBV4-3 to TRBJ2-1; D ambiguous. CDR3 length: 17 residues. The V gene's germline CDR1 is LGHNA and CDR2 YSLEER. Trimming left V 2 bases short and J 5 bases short, with 19 bases between. The DNA of the CDR3 is TGCGCCAGCAGCCAAAGTCAGTGGGCAGATTGGAACAATGAGCAGTTCTTC. Translating gives CASSQSQWADWNNEQFF.

CDR3 in DNA: TGTGCCAGCAGGGCAGACAGGGAGGGTAATGAAAAACTGTTTTTT. Protein sequence: CASRADREGNEKLFF. The chain links TRBV12-3 or TRBV12-4 to TRBJ1-4; 7 bases align to TRBD1. The V segment lost 6 bases and the J segment 4 bases; nucleotides outside the gene matches: 8. The CDR3 is 15 amino acids.

The chain uses TRBV12-3 or TRBV12-4 and TRBJ1-1; D is unresolved. Trimming stripped 5 bases from V and 0 bases from J, with 7 bases between. The CDR3 loop spans 13 amino acids. CDR3 in amino acids: CASSLYMNTEAFF. The CDR3 DNA is TGTGCCAGCAGTCTCTATATGAACACTGAAGCTTTCTTT.

This clonotype has a count of ten or more. The rearrangement uses TRBV12-3 or TRBV12-4 and TRBJ2-2; D uncertain. This CDR3 region has 14 residues. Trimming took 2 bases from V and 6 from J, leaving 10 bases between them. In DNA, the CDR3 is TGTGCCAGCAGTTTATTCGTGGGGTCCGGGGAGCTGTTTTTT. Residues: CASSLFVGSGELFF.

A few counts support this clonotype. The chain recombines TRBV7-2 with TRBJ2-2; D unclear. The CDR3 totals 15 residues. Trimming pared 1 base from V and 4 bases from J, leaving 10 bases between. Germline V gives CDR1 SGHTA, CDR2 FQGNSA. Here the CDR3 reads CASSLEWTVTGELFF. In DNA form, the CDR3 reads TGTGCCAGCAGCTTAGAATGGACGGTCACCGGGGAGCTGTTTTTT.

This chain connects TRBV20-1 to TRBJ1-1; D unclear. The V end was cut by 1 base, the J end by 5 bases, with 14 bases between. The CDR3 length is 14 residues. Germline lookup yields CDR1 DFQATT and CDR2 SNEGSKA (reference sequence). CDR3 region: CSARVSGLTTEAFF. Written as DNA, the CDR3 is TGCAGTGCTAGAGTCTCAGGACTCACGACTGAAGCTTTCTTT.

The count of this clonotype is one. The rearrangement links TRBV7-8 to TRBJ2-7; TRBD2 agrees at 10 bases. The trim removed 5 bases at V and 3 bases at J, leaving 22 bases unmatched. The V gene's germline CDR1 is SGHVS and CDR2 FQNEAQ. The CDR3 covers 20 residues. CDR3 DNA sequence: TGTGCCAGCAGCCGGCGCTCGCTGAGCGGGAGGGCCTTACCCGACTACGAGCAGTACTTC. It is translated as CASSRRSLSGRALPDYEQYF. The complete variable domain, with remaining parts taken from reference TRBV7-8 and TRBJ2-7, reads GAGVSQSPRYKVAKRGQDVALRCDPISGHVSLFWYQQALGQGPEFLTYFQNEAQLDKSGLPSDRFFAERPEGSVSTLKIQRTQQEDSAVYLCASSRRSLSGRALPDYEQYFGPGTRLTVT.

V is TRBV29-1 and J is TRBJ1-1; D is perhaps TRBD1 (6 bases). Germline CDR1 and CDR2: SQVTM and ANQGSEA. Trimming cost V 2 bases and J 1 base, with 11 bases left between them. The CDR3 totals 14 residues. CDR3 DNA sequence: TGCAGCGTTGAACCCCGACAGGCGAACACTGAAGCTTTCTTT. It is translated as CSVEPRQANTEAFF.

This clonotype was seen more than once but under ten times. The rearrangement links TRBV5-1 to TRBJ1-6, with 8 positions matching TRBD1. The CDR3 is made up of 15 amino acids. Trimming at V came to 1 base and at J to 8 bases, leaving 5 bases not matched to a gene. Germline V gene data show CDR1 as SGHRS and CDR2 as YFSETQ. The CDR3 sequence is CASSLSGDRYSPLHF. The DNA of the CDR3 is TGCGCCAGCAGCTTGTCAGGGGACAGGTATTCACCCCTCCACTTT.

In this sample, this clonotype turned up many times. CDR3 loop: CASSPTGDYTGELFF. In nucleotides, the CDR3 is TGTGCCAGCAGCCCGACAGGGGACTACACCGGGGAGCTGTTTTTT. The V call is TRBV28, the J call TRBJ2-2; 8 nucleotides agree with TRBD1. The CDR3 extends over 15 amino acids. The germline V gene encodes CDR1 MDHEN and CDR2 SYDVKM. V trimming: 6 bases; J trimming: 3 bases; junction bases outside the gene matches: 6.

The rearrangement links TRBV11-1 to TRBJ2-1; 10 nucleotides match TRBD1. J was trimmed by 3 bases and V by 5 bases; bases with no gene match: 7. CDR3 length: 16 residues. Germline V gene data show CDR1 as SGHAT and CDR2 as FQDESV (reference sequence). The CDR3 here is CASSTRQGASYNEQFF. The CDR3 DNA is TGTGCCAGCAGCACCCGACAGGGGGCAAGCTACAATGAGCAGTTCTTC.

This clonotype was observed at least ten times. This chain connects TRBV25-1 to TRBJ2-7; 7 nucleotides match TRBD1. In germline, CDR1 is MGHDK, CDR2 SYGVNS. V shed 3 bases, J shed 3 bases, and the junction held 2 bases outside the gene matches. The CDR3 covers 13 residues. The CDR3, as DNA: TGTGCCAGCAGTGAGAGGACAGGCTACGAGCAGTACTTC. Translating gives CASSERTGYEQYF.

The chain couples TRBV5-1 to TRBJ2-3, with 12 positions matching TRBD2. V shed 4 bases and J 0 bases; nucleotides not matched to a gene: 15. The CDR3 length is 20 residues. Germline V CDR1 and CDR2: SGHRS, YFSETQ. The DNA for the CDR3 is TGCGCCAGCAGCCGTCGAACCGGACTAGCGGGATTCACTAGCACAGATACGCAGTATTTT. Its translation: CASSRRTGLAGFTSTDTQYF.

This clonotype showed up just a few times. This chain uses TRBV15 with TRBJ2-5; D perhaps matches TRBD2 (6 bases). V shed 1 base and J shed 5 bases, with 11 bases lying between them. The CDR3 runs 14 residues. CDR1 is LNHNV, CDR2 YYDKDF, per germline (reference sequence). The CDR3 protein is CATSRVQGRETQYF. In DNA, the CDR3 is TGTGCCACCAGCAGAGTGCAAGGGAGGGAGACCCAGTACTTC.

This clonotype has only a few counts. V gene TRBV20-1 combines with J gene TRBJ2-5; TRBD2 matches at 7 bases. Germline V gene lookup returns CDR1 DFQATT and CDR2 SNEGSKA (reference sequence). J lost 7 bases, V lost 4 bases, and 6 bases had no gene match. The CDR3 runs 12 residues. This CDR3 is CSAMGPGGTQYF. As DNA, the CDR3 is TGCAGTGCTATGGGGCCGGGGGGGACCCAGTACTTC.

The rearrangement links TRBV12-3 or TRBV12-4 to TRBJ1-4; D is ambiguous. Trimming stripped 3 bases from V and 2 bases from J, with 7 bases between. The length of the CDR3 is 14 residues. For the CDR3, the DNA is TGTGCCAGCAGTTTGAGGGCTACTAATGAAAAACTGTTTTTT. It specifies CASSLRATNEKLFF.

This clonotype has a handful of counts. The chain uses TRBV3-1 and TRBJ2-7; D may match TRBD1 or TRBD2 (5 bases each). The germline V and J ends were trimmed by 0 bases and 2 bases, with 14 bases remaining between them. CDR1 LGHDT and CDR2 YNNKEL come from the germline V gene (reference sequence). The CDR3 runs 16 residues. This CDR3 is CASSQDPGPRTYEQYF. The CDR3 coding sequence is TGTGCCAGCAGCCAAGATCCGGGACCCCGTACCTACGAGCAGTACTTC.

Regarding this clonotype: At one of its ends the junction is not consistent with the germline gene, which may arise from a read error. This sequence joins TRBV10-3 and TRBJ2-3; the D gene is possibly TRBD1 (7 bases). From germline, CDR1 is ENHRY and CDR2 SYGVKD. The CDR3 covers 13 residues. CDR3 in DNA: TGTGCCATCAGATCAGGGGGGCAAGATACGCTGTATTTT. As protein: CAIRSGGQDTLYF.

The chain recombines TRBV5-1 with TRBJ2-4; D may be TRBD1 or TRBD2 (5 bases each). In germline, CDR1 is SGHRS, CDR2 YFSETQ. The CDR3 runs to 21 residues. Deletions cut 2 bases from V and 1 base from J, with 28 bases between. The CDR3 reads CASSLKSRRGVQEDAKNIQYF. The DNA for the CDR3 is TGCGCCAGCAGCTTAAAGTCGAGGAGAGGGGTCCAGGAAGACGCCAAAAACATTCAGTACTTC. The whole variable domain, filled in from reference TRBV5-1 and TRBJ2-4, reads KAGVTQTPRYLIKTRGQQVTLSCSPISGHRSVSWYQQTPGQGLQFLFEYFSETQRNKGNFPGRFSGRQFSNSRSEMNVSTLELGDSALYLCASSLKSRRGVQEDAKNIQYFGAGTRLSVL.

On this clonotype: At one end, the junction sequence differs from germline, possibly due to a read error. The V call is TRBV5-6, the J call TRBJ2-7; the D is unclear. The germline CDR1 and CDR2 sequences are SGHDT and YYEEEE. This CDR3 is built from 15 residues. The DNA of the CDR3 is TGTGCCAGCAGCTTGCTATGGGTCGGTGGCTACGAGGAGTACTTC. This encodes CASSLLWVGGYEEYF.

This clonotype was detected once. The chain uses TRBV24-1 and TRBJ2-2; D remains ambiguous. Germline loops: CDR1 KGHDR, CDR2 SFDVKD. Trimming removed 9 bases at V and 2 bases at J, with 18 bases between. This CDR3 spans 16 amino acids. The CDR3 region is CATVQFHILNTGELFF. The CDR3 nucleotides read TGTGCCACCGTGCAATTCCACATCCTAAACACCGGGGAGCTGTTTTTT.